This TCR beta chain was identified in a study of blood T cell repertoires in COVID-19. Sequencing used immunoSEQ multiplex PCR; TCRdb keeps in-frame clones, though not all of them. The sample consists of about 300,000 clones, about 85% of them appearing once. There are 13 residues in the CDR3. Germline V gene lookup returns CDR1 SGHNT and CDR2 YYREEE (reference sequence). V gave up 1 base and J gave up 6 bases, with 7 bases separating them. For recovered donors of Cohort 3, there were two negative PCRs, clearance, or symptom resolution. This receptor was identified in a woman aged 25-40 years who had recovered from COVID-19. The rearrangement joins TRBV5-4 to TRBJ1-4; D gene uncertain. The sequencing input was PBMCs or T cells enriched from blood (not recorded which). The CDR3 here is CASSLRGDEKLFF. In nucleotides, the CDR3 is TGTGCCAGCAGCTTGAGAGGAGATGAAAAACTGTTTTTT.